The 25 T cell receptor beta chains given below trace back to one sample, sequenced in a study of blood T cell repertoires in COVID-19. TCRdb keeps only in-frame clones here, not all; method: immunoSEQ multiplex PCR. The sample holds about 160,000 clones, approximately 95% seen once. Sequenced: peripheral blood. The source of these receptors is a woman aged 50 to 60 with acute or convalescent COVID-19.

The rearrangement joins TRBV3-1 (or the pseudogene TRBV3-2) to TRBJ1-4; D is perhaps TRBD1 (5 bases). Trimming shortened V by 0 bases and J by 5 bases, and 7 bases separated the two germline ends. This CDR3 contains 14 residues. In germline, CDR1 is LGHDT, CDR2 YNNKEL (reference sequence). CDR3 in DNA: TGTGCCAGCAGCCAAGACAGGGAAAATGAAAAACTGTTTTTT. Residues: CASSQDRENEKLFF.

J is TRBJ1-5 and V is TRBV6-5; D gene uncertain. CDR1 is MNHEY and CDR2 is SVGAGI in the germline V gene. V dropped 5 bases and J dropped 0 bases, with 11 bases sitting between them. The CDR3 covers 15 residues. The CDR3 bases are TGTGCCAGCAGTCCCACCCGGGGTAGCAATCAGCCCCAGCATTTT. Translation gives CASSPTRGSNQPQHF.

The V and J genes are TRBV6-1 and TRBJ2-5, with 10 bases fitting TRBD2. The V gene's germline CDR1 is MNHNS and CDR2 SASEGT. With 2 bases clipped from V and 3 bases from J, the junction kept 3 bases outside the gene matches. The CDR3 extends over 15 amino acids. The CDR3 nucleotides are TGTGCCAGCAGTGAATGGACTAGCGGCAAAGAGACCCAGTACTTC. This translates into CASSEWTSGKETQYF.

The rearrangement joins TRBV10-2 to TRBJ2-1; 11 nucleotides line up with TRBD1. Germline V gives CDR1 WSHSY, CDR2 SAAADI. This CDR3 has 15 amino acids. The V gene end was trimmed by 8 bases and the J gene end by 4 bases; junction bases not matched to a gene: 7. The CDR3 sequence is CASGWDRGGYNEQFF. The CDR3, as DNA: TGCGCCAGCGGTTGGGACAGGGGGGGGTACAATGAGCAGTTCTTC.

This chain joins TRBV10-2 and TRBJ1-1; 9 nucleotides match TRBD1. In germline, CDR1 is WSHSY, CDR2 SAAADI. V was clipped by 2 bases and J by 5 bases; unmatched bases: 9. CDR3 length equals 16 residues. CDR3: CASSELDRGLGTEAFF. In DNA, the CDR3 is TGCGCCAGCAGTGAGCTGGACAGGGGCCTGGGGACTGAAGCTTTCTTT.

J is TRBJ2-7 and V is TRBV3-1 (or the pseudogene TRBV3-2), with 7 bases aligning to TRBD2. The CDR3 covers 14 residues. V shed 1 base, J shed 4 bases, and the junction held 4 bases outside the gene matches. From germline, CDR1 is LGHDT and CDR2 YNNKEL (reference sequence). CDR3 DNA sequence: TGTGCCAGCAGCCAAGCGACGGGGGGTTACGAGCAGTACTTC. Amino acid sequence: CASSQATGGYEQYF.

The chain has TRBV6-2 or TRBV6-3 and TRBJ2-7, with 7 bases that match TRBD2. The CDR3 contains 14 residues. The trim removed 5 bases at V and 3 bases at J, leaving 7 bases unmatched. Germline V CDR1 and CDR2: MNHEY, SVGEGT. As DNA, the CDR3 is TGTGCCAGCAGTAGGGCGGGAGCGAACTACGAGCAGTACTTC. Protein: CASSRAGANYEQYF.

This sequence joins TRBV9 and TRBJ2-2; TRBD1 matches 9 bases. The CDR3 covers 15 residues. Trimming at V came to 4 bases and at J to 2 bases, leaving 3 bases not matched to a gene. CDR1 is SGDLS, CDR2 YYNGEE, per germline. The CDR3 spells CASSLTGGNTGELFF. The CDR3 DNA is TGTGCCAGCAGCCTTACAGGGGGCAACACCGGGGAGCTGTTTTTT.

This chain connects TRBV3-1 (or the pseudogene TRBV3-2) to TRBJ1-1; D is perhaps TRBD1 (6 bases). Germline V gives CDR1 LGHDT, CDR2 YNNKEL (reference sequence). The germline V and J ends were trimmed by 3 bases and 2 bases, with 13 bases remaining between them. The CDR3 is 15 residues long. CDR3: CASSQTGSGNTEAFF. The CDR3 DNA reads TGTGCCAGCAGCCAGACAGGTTCCGGAAACACTGAAGCTTTCTTT.

The chain links TRBV24-1 to TRBJ2-5; the match to TRBD2 covers 11 bases. Trimming took 0 bases from V and 1 from J; bases not matched to a gene: 0. The CDR3 sequence is 16 residues long. Per germline, CDR1 KGHDR and CDR2 SFDVKD. The CDR3 sequence: CATSDLTSGSQETQYF. The CDR3 nucleotides are TGTGCCACCAGTGATTTGACTAGCGGGAGCCAAGAGACCCAGTACTTC.

V gene TRBV9 combines with J gene TRBJ1-2, with D tentatively TRBD1 (5 bases). The V and J ends lost 4 bases and 1 base respectively, with 11 bases between them. From germline, CDR1 is SGDLS and CDR2 YYNGEE. The CDR3 runs 14 residues. The CDR3 spells CASSKGRNNYGYTF. Here the CDR3 DNA reads TGTGCCAGCAGCAAGGGGAGGAATAACTATGGCTACACCTTC.

The V call is TRBV1, the J call TRBJ2-1; the table calls TRBD2, which could not be checked here. TRBV1 is a pseudogene segment. CDR3 length: 13 amino acids. For the CDR3, the DNA is TGCACCAGCAGCCTTGAGGAATACGGTGAGCAGTTCTTC. Residues: CTSSLEEYGEQFF.

The chain joins TRBV18 to TRBJ1-2, with a possible D match to TRBD1 (6 bases). Germline values: CDR1 KGHSH, CDR2 LQKENI. This CDR3 region has 13 residues. V lost 3 bases and J 4 bases, leaving 9 bases between the germline ends. In DNA form, the CDR3 reads TGTGCCAGCTCACCGGGGGGGCCCTATGGCTACACCTTC. As protein: CASSPGGPYGYTF.

The chain employs TRBV28 and TRBJ1-5; 7 bases are shared with TRBD1. The CDR3 length is 15 residues. V shed 3 bases, J shed 4 bases, and the junction held 6 bases outside the gene matches. From germline, CDR1 is MDHEN and CDR2 SYDVKM. The CDR3: CASSFPGTANQPQHF. For the CDR3, the DNA is TGTGCCAGCAGTTTTCCTGGGACAGCAAATCAGCCCCAGCATTTT.

V is TRBV2 and J is TRBJ2-2; D may be TRBD1 (5 bases). Germline lookup yields CDR1 SNHLY and CDR2 FYNNEI. The length of the CDR3 is 14 residues. Trimming removed 4 bases from V and 1 base from J, with 7 bases in between. CDR3 DNA sequence: TGTGCCAGCAGTGTGGGGCAGAACACCGGGGAGCTGTTTTTT. Translation gives CASSVGQNTGELFF.

The DNA of the CDR3 is TGTGCCAGCAGCTTTGACCTGACAAGTAACTATGGCTACACCTTC. This codes for CASSFDLTSNYGYTF. The gene calls are TRBV7-9 and TRBJ1-2; D call uncertain. There are 15 residues in the CDR3. In germline, CDR1 is SEHNR, CDR2 FQNEAQ (reference sequence). The V end lost 3 bases, the J end lost 1 base, and 12 bases lay between the germline ends.

For this clone: This sample also contains other DNA sequences that code for the same CDR3. This sequence joins TRBV15 and TRBJ1-1; D gene ambiguous. The CDR3 sequence is 14 residues long. Trimming took off 0 bases at V and 1 base at J, with 6 bases between the two ends. CDR1 and CDR2 from the germline V gene are LNHNV and YYDKDF (reference sequence). The CDR3 nucleotides are TGTGCCACCAGCAGAGATCTGGCGAACACTGAAGCTTTCTTT. Its translation: CATSRDLANTEAFF.

The CDR3 DNA is TGTGCCAGCAGCTTAGAACGGGATTGGGGCACTGAAGCTTTCTTT. Its translation is CASSLERDWGTEAFF. The rearrangement uses TRBV7-6 and TRBJ1-1, with D unresolved. Germline V lookup: CDR1 SGHVS, CDR2 FNYEAQ. V lost 1 base and J 4 bases, leaving 13 bases between the germline ends. The CDR3 is 15 amino acids. Full variable domain (outside the CDR3, taken from reference TRBV7-6 and TRBJ1-1): GAGVSQSPRYKVTKRGQDVALRCDPISGHVSLYWYRQALGQGPEFLTYFNYEAQQDKSGLPNDRFSAERPEGSISTLTIQRTEQRDSAMYRCASSLERDWGTEAFFGQGTRLTVV.

V usage is TRBV30 and J usage is TRBJ1-1; D is unclear. CDR1 GTSNPN and CDR2 SVGIG come from the germline V gene (reference sequence). The V end lost 4 bases, the J end lost 4 bases, and 10 bases lay between the germline ends. The CDR3 extends over 12 amino acids. CDR3 sequence (DNA): TGTGCCTGGAATAAAGAGGGCACTGAAGCTTTCTTT. This translates into CAWNKEGTEAFF.

In its sample, this clone was seen once. This chain connects TRBV24-1 to TRBJ1-5; D possibly corresponds to TRBD1 (5 bases). Per the germline V gene, CDR1 is KGHDR and CDR2 is SFDVKD. The CDR3 extends over 15 amino acids. V was clipped by 3 bases and J by 4 bases, with 12 bases between them. CDR3 sequence (DNA): TGTGCCACCAGTGATGAGACAGATCTTAATCAGCCCCAGCATTTT. The encoded protein is CATSDETDLNQPQHF.

This clone has only a few counts. The chain employs TRBV6-5 and TRBJ1-3; no firm D call. Trimming pared 6 bases from V and 4 bases from J, leaving 10 bases between. There are 13 residues in the CDR3. Germline CDR1 and CDR2: MNHEY and SVGAGI. CDR3 protein: CASRSDLGNTIYF. In DNA form, the CDR3 reads TGTGCCAGCAGGTCCGACTTGGGAAACACCATATATTTT.

This clone has more than one count but fewer than ten. This chain links TRBV29-1 with TRBJ1-5, with TRBD1 identical over 8 bases. Germline lookup yields CDR1 SQVTM and CDR2 ANQGSEA. V gave up 6 bases and J gave up 4 bases; unmatched junction bases: 5. The CDR3 consists of 13 residues. The CDR3 here is CSVETGVNQPQHF. The CDR3 DNA reads TGCAGCGTGGAGACAGGGGTAAATCAGCCCCAGCATTTT.

The V gene is TRBV7-8, the J gene TRBJ2-1; 8 nucleotides line up with TRBD2. CDR3 length equals 15 residues. Germline loops: CDR1 SGHVS, CDR2 FQNEAQ. After removal of 2 bases from V and 7 bases from J, the junction contained 7 bases not matched to a gene. CDR3 DNA: TGTGCCAGCAGCTTATCCGGACTAGCCTCGAATGAGCAGTTCTTC. It codes for CASSLSGLASNEQFF.

The rearrangement joins TRBV20-1 to TRBJ2-7, with D hard to call. The germline V gene encodes CDR1 DFQATT and CDR2 SNEGSKA (reference sequence). The V gene lost 4 bases and the J gene lost 7 bases, with 11 bases spanning the gap. CDR3 size: 11 residues. DNA of the CDR3: TGCAGTGCTACCGTTGGCATAGAGCAGTACTTC. Amino acids: CSATVGIEQYF.

The chain joins TRBV27 to TRBJ2-7; a possible D gene is TRBD2 (6 bases). Germline assignment: CDR1 MNHEY and CDR2 SMNVEV (reference sequence). The CDR3 is made up of 16 amino acids. V lost 5 bases, J lost 5 bases, and 22 bases lay in between. CDR3 DNA sequence: TGTGCCAGCAGTGCCTCCCTAGGGGAGGTTCCTAACGAGCAGTACTTC. This sequence encodes CASSASLGEVPNEQYF.